The 19 T cell receptor beta chains below come from one sample, sequenced in a study of blood T cell repertoires in COVID-19. Method: immunoSEQ multiplex PCR; TCRdb's copy keeps in-frame clones and lacks some. The table has about 94,000 clones, roughly 84% seen once. The sample consisted of peripheral blood. The source is a woman older than 75 with acute or convalescent COVID-19.

The chain employs TRBV4-2 and TRBJ2-5, with D perhaps matching TRBD2 (7 bases). This CDR3 comprises 16 residues. Per the germline V gene, CDR1 is LGHNA and CDR2 is YNFKEQ. The ends were cut back, 1 base at V and 2 bases at J, with 14 bases in the middle. The CDR3 sequence: CASSQGGGEVQETQYF. The CDR3 DNA sequence: TGTGCCAGCAGCCAAGGGGGGGGCGAGGTTCAAGAGACCCAGTACTTC.

The chain carries TRBV6-1 and TRBJ1-1; 8 nucleotides agree with TRBD1. The V and J ends lost 4 bases and 4 bases, in that order; junction bases with no gene match: 14. CDR1 and CDR2 from the germline V gene are MNHNS and SASEGT. The CDR3 is 17 amino acids. The CDR3 sequence: CASSGRWQGALTTEAFF. The CDR3 nucleotides are TGTGCCAGCAGTGGACGGTGGCAGGGGGCGCTTACCACTGAAGCTTTCTTT.

The genes are TRBV12-3 or TRBV12-4 and TRBJ2-3; tentative D call: TRBD2 (6 bases). The CDR3 is made up of 13 amino acids. The germline V and J ends were trimmed by 5 bases and 6 bases, with 12 bases remaining between them. CDR3: CASSISGGDTQYF. The CDR3 bases are TGTGCCAGCAGTATTAGCGGAGGGGATACGCAGTATTTT.

This chain links TRBV7-9 with TRBJ1-2; D gene ambiguous. The CDR3 is made up of 13 amino acids. V lost 2 bases and J lost 7, with 11 bases in between. Germline-derived CDR1 and CDR2 are SEHNR and FQNEAQ (reference sequence). The CDR3 region has the DNA TGTGCCAGCAGCTTAAGTCAAAACGGTGGCTACACCTTC. Its translation: CASSLSQNGGYTF.

The chain employs TRBV5-8 and TRBJ1-1, with a tentative D call TRBD1 (5 bases). CDR1 and CDR2 (germline): SGHTS, YDEGEE. CDR3 length: 17 residues. V shed 5 bases and J shed 4 bases, with 24 bases lying between them. The CDR3 coding sequence is TGTGCCAGCAGGTCGATACAGTCGCGGGGGTGGTCCACTGAAGCTTTCTTT. It specifies CASRSIQSRGWSTEAFF.

The chain couples TRBV5-6 to TRBJ1-5, with 9 bases aligning to TRBD1. The CDR3 has 16 amino acids. J gave up 5 bases and V 0 bases, and 6 bases lay outside the gene matches. Germline CDR1 reads SGHDT; CDR2 reads YYEEEE. The CDR3, as DNA: TGTGCCAGCAGCTTGGGGACAGGGGACGGGGATCAGCCCCAGCATTTT. Protein sequence: CASSLGTGDGDQPQHF.

This chain connects TRBV9 to TRBJ2-5, with 11 nucleotides matching TRBD2. The CDR3 runs 18 residues. J gave up 1 base and V 4 bases, and 12 bases lay outside the gene matches. The germline V gene has CDR1 SGDLS and CDR2 YYNGEE. DNA for the CDR3: TGTGCCAGCAGCCCTCTGGGGGGCCTAGCGGGGGGCCAAGAGACCCAGTACTTC. This encodes CASSPLGGLAGGQETQYF.

The CDR3 loop reads CASSERDRNTEAFF. CDR3 DNA: TGTGCCAGCAGTGAAAGGGACAGAAACACTGAAGCTTTCTTT. The chain uses TRBV2 and TRBJ1-1, with 7 bases that match TRBD1. The junction had 2 bases not matched to a gene; V was cut back by 2 bases and J by 2 bases. The CDR3 totals 14 residues. The germline V gene encodes CDR1 SNHLY and CDR2 FYNNEI.

This chain uses TRBV7-2 with TRBJ2-5, with D unresolved. CDR1 is SGHTA, CDR2 FQGNSA, per germline. V dropped 5 bases and J dropped 5 bases, with 6 bases sitting between them. The CDR3 spans 11 residues. The CDR3 reads CASSPGETQYF. In nucleotides, the CDR3 is TGTGCCAGCAGCCCCGGGGAGACCCAGTACTTC.

The genes are TRBV6-1 and TRBJ2-3; 7 bases fit TRBD2. Per the germline V gene, CDR1 is MNHNS and CDR2 is SASEGT. V shed 2 bases and J 2 bases; nucleotides not matched to a gene: 7. There are 16 residues in the CDR3. CDR3 loop: CASSERASGYTDTQYF. Written as DNA, the CDR3 is TGTGCCAGCAGTGAAAGGGCTAGCGGATACACAGATACGCAGTATTTT.

This chain connects TRBV12-3 or TRBV12-4 to TRBJ1-2; 7 nucleotides match TRBD1. The junction had 8 bases not matched to a gene; V was cut back by 6 bases and J by 7 bases. The CDR3 consists of 13 residues. CDR3 region: CASSRRGVGGYTF. As DNA, the CDR3 is TGTGCCAGCAGCCGCAGGGGGGTAGGTGGCTACACCTTC.

This clone was seen only a few times. The chain links TRBV2 to TRBJ1-4; 9 nucleotides agree with TRBD1. The V segment lost 5 bases and the J segment 3 bases; nucleotides outside the gene matches: 4. Germline V lookup: CDR1 SNHLY, CDR2 FYNNEI. CDR3 length: 15 residues. For the CDR3, the DNA is TGTGCCAGCAGTTTACAGGGGGCAGCTAATGAAAAACTGTTTTTT. Translating it yields CASSLQGAANEKLFF.

This clone turned up a few times. This chain connects TRBV7-2 to TRBJ1-1; 7 bases are shared with TRBD1. The CDR3 extends over 15 amino acids. Trimming took 5 bases from V and 1 from J; bases not matched to a gene: 7. Germline values: CDR1 SGHTA, CDR2 FQGNSA. CDR3 amino acids: CASSPRQGKNTEAFF. The CDR3 bases are TGTGCCAGCAGCCCCAGACAGGGAAAGAACACTGAAGCTTTCTTT.

This clone was detected only once. The genes are TRBV18 and TRBJ2-1; 16 positions match TRBD2. The CDR3 spans 16 residues. Germline V gene data show CDR1 as KGHSH and CDR2 as LQKENI. The J segment lost 7 bases and the V segment lost 5 bases, leaving 5 bases of the junction unmatched. CDR3 sequence: CASSTGTSGGANEQFF. As DNA, the CDR3 is TGTGCCAGCTCAACCGGGACTAGCGGGGGGGCAAATGAGCAGTTCTTC.

V gene TRBV5-8 combines with J gene TRBJ2-7; D gene uncertain. This CDR3 contains 15 residues. Trimming stripped 5 bases from V and 2 bases from J, with 17 bases between. Germline assignment: CDR1 SGHTS and CDR2 YDEGEE. The chain's CDR3 is CASSSPGPATYEQYF. CDR3 nucleotides: TGTGCCAGCAGTTCTCCGGGTCCCGCTACCTACGAGCAGTACTTC.

The chain has TRBV5-1 and TRBJ2-2; TRBD1 aligns across 7 bases. V dropped 2 bases and J dropped 3; count of bases not matched to a gene: 4. The CDR3 runs 15 residues. Germline CDR1 is SGHRS and CDR2 is YFSETQ. CDR3 sequence (DNA): TGCGCCAGCAGCTTTACCGACAGGGACACCGGGGAGCTGTTTTTT. Protein product: CASSFTDRDTGELFF. Using reference TRBV5-1 and TRBJ2-2 for the parts outside the CDR3, the full variable domain is KAGVTQTPRYLIKTRGQQVTLSCSPISGHRSVSWYQQTPGQGLQFLFEYFSETQRNKGNFPGRFSGRQFSNSRSEMNVSTLELGDSALYLCASSFTDRDTGELFFGEGSRLTVL.

The chain recombines TRBV2 with TRBJ1-1; 7 nucleotides line up with TRBD1. J was trimmed by 0 bases and V by 7 bases; bases with no gene match: 11. This CDR3 has 16 amino acids. The germline V gene has CDR1 SNHLY and CDR2 FYNNEI. The CDR3, as DNA: TGTGCCAGCAATCCCGACAGGGCCCGGATGAACACTGAAGCTTTCTTT. Residues: CASNPDRARMNTEAFF.

The table lists this clone with a few counts. V gene TRBV29-1 combines with J gene TRBJ2-5; the D is unclear. The germline CDR1 and CDR2 sequences are SQVTM and ANQGSEA. The CDR3 loop spans 11 amino acids. The V end was cut by 4 bases, the J end by 2 bases, with 5 bases between. DNA of the CDR3: TGCAGCGTTGGGCGGCAAGAGACCCAGTACTTC. Translation: CSVGRQETQYF.

The chain recombines TRBV11-2 with TRBJ2-5, with a tentative D call TRBD1 (6 bases). Trimming removed 5 bases from V and 3 bases from J, with 16 bases in between. The germline V gene encodes CDR1 SGHAT and CDR2 FQNNGV. There are 15 residues in the CDR3. The CDR3 DNA reads TGTGCCAGCAGCCCCCGCAGGACAGAGGAAGAGACCCAGTACTTC. Protein: CASSPRRTEEETQYF.